The 25 T cell receptor beta chains below come from one sample, sequenced in a study of blood T cell repertoires in COVID-19. Method: immunoSEQ multiplex PCR; TCRdb's copy keeps in-frame clones and lacks some. The data show under 200,000 clones, about 80% seen once. The sequencing input was PBMCs or T cells enriched from blood (not recorded which). All receptors derive from a woman in her sixties who had recovered from COVID-19.

J is TRBJ2-2 and V is TRBV5-1; TRBD1 aligns across 9 bases. After removal of 1 base from V and 6 bases from J, the junction contained 7 bases not matched to a gene. The length of the CDR3 is 16 residues. The germline V gene encodes CDR1 SGHRS and CDR2 YFSETQ. The CDR3 coding sequence is TGCGCCAGCAGCTTGACAGGGGGCAGTACGGCCGGGGAGCTGTTTTTT. Amino acids: CASSLTGGSTAGELFF.

The table lists this clone with a count of one. This rearrangement joins TRBV18 to TRBJ1-4; D is unclear. V lost 2 bases and J lost 10, with 11 bases in between. CDR1 and CDR2 from the germline V gene are KGHSH and LQKENI. The CDR3 covers 13 residues. CDR3 amino acids: CASSPAGQRKLFF. The DNA for the CDR3 is TGTGCCAGCTCACCAGCTGGCCAAAGAAAACTGTTTTTT.

The chain couples TRBV5-1 to TRBJ2-2; 9 bases map to TRBD1. CDR1 and CDR2 (germline): SGHRS, YFSETQ. The CDR3 is 16 residues long. V dropped 1 base and J dropped 4; count of bases not matched to a gene: 5. The CDR3 DNA reads as TGCGCCAGCAGCTTGAGGACAGGGGTCGGCACCGGGGAGCTGTTTTTT. Translation gives CASSLRTGVGTGELFF.

The V gene is TRBV2, the J gene TRBJ2-1; D is unresolved. Germline V gives CDR1 SNHLY, CDR2 FYNNEI. The CDR3 length is 13 residues. Trimming pared 6 bases from V and 5 bases from J, leaving 11 bases between. The DNA for the CDR3 is TGTGCCAGCAGACCGAGTTCTAACAATGAGCAGTTCTTC. Translated, it gives CASRPSSNNEQFF.

The V gene is TRBV5-1, the J gene TRBJ2-2; a weak D match, TRBD2 (7 bases). The CDR3 is 17 residues long. CDR1 is SGHRS, CDR2 YFSETQ, per germline. Trimming shortened V by 4 bases and J by 6 bases, and 22 bases separated the two germline ends. The CDR3 DNA follows: TGCGCCAGCAGCAGAAGACCAGGGGAAGCGGGGTCCGGGGAGCTGTTTTTT. Translating it yields CASSRRPGEAGSGELFF.

The chain recombines TRBV19 with TRBJ1-1, with 7 bases lining up with TRBD1. The CDR3 is 12 residues long. Germline V CDR1 and CDR2: LNHDA, SQIVND (reference sequence). V lost 10 bases to trimming and J lost 4 bases; unmatched junction nucleotides: 6. This CDR3 reads CAIYRGITEAFF. The CDR3 nucleotides read TGTGCCATCTACAGGGGAATCACTGAAGCTTTCTTT.

A remark on this clone: Other nucleotide sequences from this sample produce the same CDR3. This sequence joins TRBV12-3 or TRBV12-4 and TRBJ2-7; possible D gene TRBD2, 5 bases. V was trimmed by 6 bases and J by 4 bases, leaving 10 bases between them. The CDR3 loop spans 12 amino acids. CDR3 region: CASSPLGYEQYF. CDR3 in DNA: TGTGCCAGCAGCCCACTAGGATACGAGCAGTACTTC.

V usage is TRBV11-2 and J usage is TRBJ2-1, with D maybe TRBD1 (6 bases). V gave up 4 bases and J gave up 5 bases, with 9 bases separating them. The CDR3 is 13 residues long. Germline values: CDR1 SGHAT, CDR2 FQNNGV. Here the CDR3 reads CASSSNRDNEQFF. The CDR3 region has the DNA TGTGCCAGCAGCTCAAACAGGGACAATGAGCAGTTCTTC.

The chain recombines TRBV3-1 (or the pseudogene TRBV3-2) with TRBJ1-1; D call uncertain. CDR1 is LGHDT and CDR2 is YNNKEL in the germline V gene (reference sequence). The CDR3 contains 15 residues. V was cut by 4 bases and J by 1 base, with 13 bases left in between. The DNA of the CDR3 is TGTGCCAGCAGCCGCCGATCGACACCGAACACTGAAGCTTTCTTT. Protein product: CASSRRSTPNTEAFF.

V is TRBV12-3 or TRBV12-4 and J is TRBJ1-5; D perhaps matches TRBD1 (5 bases). This CDR3 spans 13 amino acids. Trimming took off 6 bases at V and 7 bases at J, with 13 bases between the two ends. The CDR3 DNA reads as TGTGCCAGCAGGTCGGCAGGGCAACAGCCCCAGCATTTT. Translated, it gives CASRSAGQQPQHF.

The chain uses TRBV15 and TRBJ2-7; D is perhaps TRBD2 (6 bases). V lost 4 bases, J lost 12 bases, and 19 bases lay in between. The CDR3 loop spans 13 amino acids. Germline CDR1 and CDR2: LNHNV and YYDKDF (reference sequence). In DNA, the CDR3 is TGTGCCACCAGCACCTTCTCGGGGGTGGTGTCGTACTTC. Translation: CATSTFSGVVSYF.

The chain has TRBV18 and TRBJ1-4, with D uncertain. Trimming left V 2 bases short and J 8 bases short, with 12 bases between. Germline V gene data show CDR1 as KGHSH and CDR2 as LQKENI. The CDR3 is made up of 14 amino acids. The CDR3 spells CASSPSWEREKLFF. CDR3 nucleotides: TGTGCCAGCTCACCAAGCTGGGAGAGGGAAAAACTGTTTTTT.

The chain combines TRBV7-5 with TRBJ1-6; the table calls TRBD1, which could not be checked here. TRBV7-5 counts as a pseudogene. This CDR3 comprises 14 residues. The CDR3 DNA sequence: TGTGCCAGAAGCTCGGGGACAGGGGATTCACCCCTCCACTTT. Translation gives CARSSGTGDSPLHF.

V is TRBV9 and J is TRBJ1-4, with a tentative D call TRBD1 (5 bases). This CDR3 has 16 amino acids. Trimming took off 3 bases at V and 4 bases at J, with 16 bases between the two ends. Germline loops: CDR1 SGDLS, CDR2 YYNGEE. This CDR3 is CASSDKQDPYNEKLFF. In DNA form, the CDR3 reads TGTGCCAGCAGCGATAAACAGGACCCTTATAATGAAAAACTGTTTTTT.

The V call is TRBV7-2, the J call TRBJ2-2; TRBD1 matches 10 bases. V lost 1 base and J lost 5; bases outside the gene matches: 1. CDR3 length: 15 amino acids. Germline-derived CDR1 and CDR2 are SGHTA and FQGNSA. The chain's CDR3 is CASSLGGQGTGELFF. The CDR3, as DNA: TGTGCCAGCAGCTTAGGGGGACAGGGGACCGGGGAGCTGTTTTTT.

This clone was seen a handful of times. The chain employs TRBV7-2 and TRBJ1-3; no clear D. Looked up from germline, CDR1 is SGHTA and CDR2 is FQGNSA. Trimming removed 8 bases at V and 7 bases at J, with 12 bases between. This CDR3 is 12 amino acids long. For the CDR3, the DNA is TGTGCCAGCGGCCCGCGGGAGAACACCATATATTTT. Amino acids: CASGPRENTIYF.

The chain combines TRBV5-1 with TRBJ2-3, with TRBD2 matching 13 bases. The CDR3 loop spans 16 amino acids. With V trimmed by 4 bases and J by 4 bases, 6 bases remained unmatched. Germline V CDR1 and CDR2: SGHRS, YFSETQ. The CDR3 DNA is TGCGCCAGCAGCGTAACTAGCGGGGGGGCCGCAGATACGCAGTATTTT. Translated: CASSVTSGGAADTQYF. Based on the CDR3 plus reference TRBV5-1 and TRBJ2-3, the full variable domain is KAGVTQTPRYLIKTRGQQVTLSCSPISGHRSVSWYQQTPGQGLQFLFEYFSETQRNKGNFPGRFSGRQFSNSRSEMNVSTLELGDSALYLCASSVTSGGAADTQYFGPGTRLTVL.

The chain joins TRBV6-1 to TRBJ1-2; weak D call: TRBD1 (5 bases). CDR1 and CDR2 from the germline V gene are MNHNS and SASEGT. V lost 3 bases and J 8 bases, leaving 19 bases between the germline ends. This CDR3 comprises 15 residues. In DNA form, the CDR3 reads TGTGCCAGCAGTGAGGGGGGGAGACCCGCTGGGGGCTACACCTTC. This codes for CASSEGGRPAGGYTF.

The chain couples TRBV11-2 to TRBJ2-7, with 10 bases matching TRBD1. Trimming cost V 5 bases and J 0 bases; bases outside gene matches: 4. CDR1 SGHAT and CDR2 FQNNGV come from the germline V gene. This CDR3 is 15 amino acids long. The CDR3 DNA follows: TGTGCCAGCAGCCGGGACAGGGGCCCCTCCTACGAGCAGTACTTC. It translates to CASSRDRGPSYEQYF.

A word on this clone: The same CDR3 is also encoded by other DNA sequences in this sample. This chain joins TRBV13 and TRBJ1-1, with D possibly being TRBD1 (6 bases). The length of the CDR3 is 14 residues. The germline CDR1 and CDR2 sequences are PRHDT and FYEKMQ (reference sequence). The V and J ends lost 5 bases and 2 bases respectively, with 12 bases between them. As DNA, the CDR3 is TGTGCCAGCAGCCTCCAGGGGATAAACACTGAAGCTTTCTTT. Amino acids: CASSLQGINTEAFF.

The chain carries TRBV6-5 and TRBJ1-4; D is unresolved. The germline V gene has CDR1 MNHEY and CDR2 SVGAGI. This CDR3 is 13 amino acids long. Trimming left V 6 bases short and J 8 bases short, with 13 bases between. This CDR3 reads CASRYSGEEKLFF. CDR3 bases: TGTGCCAGCAGGTACAGCGGGGAAGAAAAACTGTTTTTT.

The chain is built from TRBV27 and TRBJ1-4; D not certain. V lost 6 bases to trimming and J lost 5 bases, with 10 bases between them. Germline V lookup: CDR1 MNHEY, CDR2 SMNVEV (reference sequence). The CDR3 spans 13 residues. CDR3 residues: CASRRTGNEKLFF. In nucleotides, the CDR3 is TGTGCCAGCAGACGGACGGGGAATGAAAAACTGTTTTTT.

The V and J genes are TRBV21-1 and TRBJ2-7; whether TRBD2, the table's D call, matches the DNA was not checked. TRBV21-1 is reported as a pseudogene. The CDR3 runs 18 residues. CDR3 nucleotide sequence: TGTGCCAGCAGCACCACCGCGCAATTTGGACTAGACACCTACGAGCAGTACTTC. Its translation is CASSTTAQFGLDTYEQYF.

The V gene is TRBV7-2, the J gene TRBJ2-3, with 9 bases aligning to TRBD2. CDR1 and CDR2 (germline): SGHTA, FQGNSA. The CDR3 length is 14 residues. Trimming removed 5 bases from V and 3 bases from J; junction bases left unmatched: 3. CDR3 DNA sequence: TGTGCCAGCAGCCCCGGACTAGCGACAGATACGCAGTATTTT. Translated, it gives CASSPGLATDTQYF.

This chain connects TRBV2 to TRBJ2-1, with D perhaps TRBD2 (6 bases). Germline CDR1 reads SNHLY; CDR2 reads FYNNEI. This CDR3 spans 16 amino acids. Trimming removed 0 bases at V and 5 bases at J, with 14 bases between. In DNA, the CDR3 is TGTGCCAGCAGTGAAGCGCTTCCGGGAGATCACAATGAGCAGTTCTTC. Translating it yields CASSEALPGDHNEQFF.